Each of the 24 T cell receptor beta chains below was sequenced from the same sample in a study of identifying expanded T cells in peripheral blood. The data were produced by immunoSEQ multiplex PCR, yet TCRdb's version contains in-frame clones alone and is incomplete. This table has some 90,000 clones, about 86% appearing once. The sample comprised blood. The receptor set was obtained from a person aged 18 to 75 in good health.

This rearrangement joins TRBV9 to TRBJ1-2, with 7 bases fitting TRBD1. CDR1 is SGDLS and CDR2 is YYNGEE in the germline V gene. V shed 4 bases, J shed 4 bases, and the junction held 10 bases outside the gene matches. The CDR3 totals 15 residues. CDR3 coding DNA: TGTGCCAGCAGCCCTTCCGGGACAGCTCTCTATGGCTACACCTTC. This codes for CASSPSGTALYGYTF.

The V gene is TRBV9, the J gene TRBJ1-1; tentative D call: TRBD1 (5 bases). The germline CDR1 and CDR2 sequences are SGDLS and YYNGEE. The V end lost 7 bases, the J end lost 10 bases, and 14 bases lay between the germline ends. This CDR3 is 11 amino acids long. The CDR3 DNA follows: TGTGCCAGCGGGGGACCGGCAACAGCTTTCTTT. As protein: CASGGPATAFF. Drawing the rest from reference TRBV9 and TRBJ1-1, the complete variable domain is DSGVTQTPKHLITATGQRVTLRCSPRSGDLSVYWYQQSLDQGLQFLIQYYNGEERAKGNILERFSAQQFPDLHSELNLSSLELGDSALYFCASGGPATAFFGQGTRLTVV.

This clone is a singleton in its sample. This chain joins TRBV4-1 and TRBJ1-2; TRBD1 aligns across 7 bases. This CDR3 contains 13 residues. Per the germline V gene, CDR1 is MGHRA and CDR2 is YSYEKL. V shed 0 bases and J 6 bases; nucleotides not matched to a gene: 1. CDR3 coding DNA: TGCGCCAGCAGCCAAGAGGGGACAGATGGCTACACCTTC. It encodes CASSQEGTDGYTF.

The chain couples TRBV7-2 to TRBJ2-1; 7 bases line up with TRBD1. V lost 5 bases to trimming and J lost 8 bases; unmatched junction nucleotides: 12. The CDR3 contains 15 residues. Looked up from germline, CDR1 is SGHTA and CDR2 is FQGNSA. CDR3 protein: CASSPDRFNYDEQFF. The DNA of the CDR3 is TGTGCCAGCAGCCCGGACAGGTTCAATTACGATGAGCAGTTCTTC.

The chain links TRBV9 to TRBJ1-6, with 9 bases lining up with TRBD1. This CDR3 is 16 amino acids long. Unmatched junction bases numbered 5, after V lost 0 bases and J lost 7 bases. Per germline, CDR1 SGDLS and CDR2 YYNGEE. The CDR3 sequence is CASSVGSGTGNSPLHF. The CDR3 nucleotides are TGTGCCAGCAGCGTAGGATCCGGGACAGGGAATTCACCCCTCCACTTT.

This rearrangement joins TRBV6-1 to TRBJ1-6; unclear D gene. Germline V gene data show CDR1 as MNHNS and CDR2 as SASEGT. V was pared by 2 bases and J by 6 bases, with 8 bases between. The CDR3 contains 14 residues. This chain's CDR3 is CASSERPGNSPLHF. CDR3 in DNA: TGTGCCAGCAGTGAAAGACCCGGTAATTCACCCCTCCACTTT.

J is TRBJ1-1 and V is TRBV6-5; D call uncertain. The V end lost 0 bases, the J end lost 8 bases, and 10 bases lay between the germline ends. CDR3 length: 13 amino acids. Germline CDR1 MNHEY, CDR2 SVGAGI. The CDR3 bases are TGTGCCAGCAGTTACTCGAGGCAGAGAGAAGCTTTCTTT. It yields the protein CASSYSRQREAFF.

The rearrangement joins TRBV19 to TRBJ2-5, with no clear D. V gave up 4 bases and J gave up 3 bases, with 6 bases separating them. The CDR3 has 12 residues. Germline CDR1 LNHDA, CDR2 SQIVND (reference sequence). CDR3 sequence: CASSRGKETQYF. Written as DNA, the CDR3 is TGTGCCAGTAGTAGGGGAAAAGAGACCCAGTACTTC.

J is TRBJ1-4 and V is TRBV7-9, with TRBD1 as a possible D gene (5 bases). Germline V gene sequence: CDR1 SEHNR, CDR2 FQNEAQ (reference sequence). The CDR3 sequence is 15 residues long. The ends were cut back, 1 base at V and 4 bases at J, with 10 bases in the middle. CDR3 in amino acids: CASSLVWDGNEKLFF. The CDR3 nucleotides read TGTGCCAGCAGCTTAGTGTGGGACGGTAATGAAAAACTGTTTTTT.

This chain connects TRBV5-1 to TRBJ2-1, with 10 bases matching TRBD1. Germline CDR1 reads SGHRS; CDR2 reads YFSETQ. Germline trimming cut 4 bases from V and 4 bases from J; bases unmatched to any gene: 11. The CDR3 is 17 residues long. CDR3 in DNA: TGCGCCAGCAGCGCAACTCCCGGGACAGGGGCTTACAATGAGCAGTTCTTC. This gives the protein CASSATPGTGAYNEQFF. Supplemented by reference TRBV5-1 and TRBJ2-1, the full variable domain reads KAGVTQTPRYLIKTRGQQVTLSCSPISGHRSVSWYQQTPGQGLQFLFEYFSETQRNKGNFPGRFSGRQFSNSRSEMNVSTLELGDSALYLCASSATPGTGAYNEQFFGPGTRLTVL.

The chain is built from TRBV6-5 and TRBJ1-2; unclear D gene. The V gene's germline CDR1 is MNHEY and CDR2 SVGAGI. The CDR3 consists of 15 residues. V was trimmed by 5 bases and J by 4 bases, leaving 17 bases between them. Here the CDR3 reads CASSPIARPLYGYTF. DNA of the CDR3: TGTGCCAGCAGTCCCATCGCGCGACCTCTCTATGGCTACACCTTC.

The CDR3 reads CASKNGGAEAQYF. CDR3 in DNA: TGTGCCAGTAAAAACGGGGGGGCCGAGGCCCAGTACTTC. The gene calls are TRBV19 and TRBJ2-5; 8 positions agree with TRBD2. The V segment lost 7 bases and the J segment 9 bases; nucleotides outside the gene matches: 10. The CDR3 is made up of 13 amino acids. The V gene's germline CDR1 is LNHDA and CDR2 SQIVND (reference sequence).

The CDR3 nucleotides are TGTGCCAGCACCCTAAGTGGCGGGGAGCTGTTTTTT. This encodes CASTLSGGELFF. The gene calls are TRBV6-6 and TRBJ2-2; no clear D gene. Looked up from germline, CDR1 is MNHNY and CDR2 is SVGAGI (reference sequence). V dropped 7 bases and J dropped 7 bases, with 10 bases sitting between them. The CDR3 has 12 amino acids.

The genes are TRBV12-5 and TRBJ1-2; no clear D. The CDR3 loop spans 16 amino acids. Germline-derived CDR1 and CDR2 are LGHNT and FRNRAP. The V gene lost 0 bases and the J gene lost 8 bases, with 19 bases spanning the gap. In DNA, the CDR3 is TGTGCTAGTGGTTTGGTACCCCGTCAAGGGCGACGAGGCTACACCTTC. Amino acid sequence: CASGLVPRQGRRGYTF.

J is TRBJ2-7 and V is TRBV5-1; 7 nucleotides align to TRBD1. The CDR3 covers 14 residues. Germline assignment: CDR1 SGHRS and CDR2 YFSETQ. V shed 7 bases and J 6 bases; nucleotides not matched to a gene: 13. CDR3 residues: CASSFRQGLFEQYF. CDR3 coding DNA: TGCGCCAGCTCGTTCCGACAGGGTCTTTTCGAGCAGTACTTC.

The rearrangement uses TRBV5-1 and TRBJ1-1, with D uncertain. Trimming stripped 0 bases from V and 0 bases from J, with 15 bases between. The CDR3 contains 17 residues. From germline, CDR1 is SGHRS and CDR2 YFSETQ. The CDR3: CASSLGRTAIMNTEAFF. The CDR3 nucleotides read TGCGCCAGCAGCTTGGGGCGGACTGCTATCATGAACACTGAAGCTTTCTTT.

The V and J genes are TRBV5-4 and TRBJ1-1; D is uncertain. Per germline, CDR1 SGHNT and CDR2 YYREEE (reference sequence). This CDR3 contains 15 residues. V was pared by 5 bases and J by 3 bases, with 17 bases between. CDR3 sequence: CASRTRAGLDTEAFF. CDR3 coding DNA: TGTGCCAGCAGGACGAGGGCTGGCCTGGACACTGAAGCTTTCTTT.

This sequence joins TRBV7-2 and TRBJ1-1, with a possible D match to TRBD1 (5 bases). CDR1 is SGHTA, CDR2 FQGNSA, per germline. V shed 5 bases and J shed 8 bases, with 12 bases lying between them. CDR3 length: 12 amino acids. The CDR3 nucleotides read TGTGCCAGCAGCCCGGGACTCGGAGAAGCTTTCTTT. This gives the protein CASSPGLGEAFF.

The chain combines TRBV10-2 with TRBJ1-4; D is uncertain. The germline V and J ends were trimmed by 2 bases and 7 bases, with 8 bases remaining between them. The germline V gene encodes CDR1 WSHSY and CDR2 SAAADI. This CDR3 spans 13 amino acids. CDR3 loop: CASSEGPGEKLFF. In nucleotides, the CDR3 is TGCGCCAGCAGTGAGGGGCCGGGTGAAAAACTGTTTTTT.

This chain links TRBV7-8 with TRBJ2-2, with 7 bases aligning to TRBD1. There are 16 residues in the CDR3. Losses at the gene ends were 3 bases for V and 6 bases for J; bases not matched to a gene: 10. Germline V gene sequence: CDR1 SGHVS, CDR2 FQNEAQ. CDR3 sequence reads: CASSFTTGTAPGELFF. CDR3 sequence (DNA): TGTGCCAGCAGCTTCACGACGGGGACAGCGCCCGGGGAGCTGTTTTTT.

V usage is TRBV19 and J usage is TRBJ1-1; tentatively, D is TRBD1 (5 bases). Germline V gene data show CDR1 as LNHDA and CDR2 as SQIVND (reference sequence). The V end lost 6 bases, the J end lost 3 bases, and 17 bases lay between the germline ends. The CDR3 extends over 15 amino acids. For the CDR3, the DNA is TGTGCCAGTAGGGACACCGGGATTGGGGACACTGAAGCTTTCTTT. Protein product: CASRDTGIGDTEAFF.

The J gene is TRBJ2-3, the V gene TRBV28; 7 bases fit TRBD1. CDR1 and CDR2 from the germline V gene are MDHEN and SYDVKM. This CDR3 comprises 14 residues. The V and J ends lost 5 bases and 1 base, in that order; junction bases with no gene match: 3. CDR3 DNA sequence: TGTGCCAGCAGTAGAACAGGGGGCACAGATACGCAGTATTTT. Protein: CASSRTGGTDTQYF. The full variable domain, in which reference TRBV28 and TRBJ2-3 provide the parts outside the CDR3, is DVKVTQSSRYLVKRTGEKVFLECVQDMDHENMFWYRQDPGLGLRLIYFSYDVKMKEKGDIPEGYSVSREKKERFSLILESASTNQTSMYLCASSRTGGTDTQYFGPGTRLTVL.

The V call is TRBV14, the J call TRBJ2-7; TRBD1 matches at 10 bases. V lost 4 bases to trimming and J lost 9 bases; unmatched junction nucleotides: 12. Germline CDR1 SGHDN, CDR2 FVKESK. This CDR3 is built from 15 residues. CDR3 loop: CASSRAGTGVKGQYF. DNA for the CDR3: TGTGCCAGCAGCCGCGCCGGGACAGGGGTCAAGGGGCAGTACTTC.

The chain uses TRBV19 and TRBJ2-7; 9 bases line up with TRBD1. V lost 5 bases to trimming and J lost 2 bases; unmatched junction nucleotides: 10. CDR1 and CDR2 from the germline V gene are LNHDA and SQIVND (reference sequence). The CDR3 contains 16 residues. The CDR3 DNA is TGTGCCAGTAGTCAAGGGGACAGGGAGTATACCTACGAGCAGTACTTC. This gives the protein CASSQGDREYTYEQYF. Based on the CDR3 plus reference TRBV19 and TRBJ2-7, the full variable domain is DGGITQSPKYLFRKEGQNVTLSCEQNLNHDAMYWYRQDPGQGLRLIYYSQIVNDFQKGDIAEGYSVSREKKESFPLTVTSAQKNPTAFYLCASSQGDREYTYEQYFGPGTRLTVT.